This TCR beta chain was identified in a study of T cell repertoires in cytomegalovirus infection. Whole-study context: It can be stated that public TCR beta signatures indicated CMV infection as well as a matching HLA type.

The CDR3 spans 13 residues. V was pared by 2 bases and J by 6 bases, with 7 bases between. Looked up from germline, CDR1 is MNHEY and CDR2 is SVGEGT. One entry per CDR3 protein, called by TCRdb with MiXCR from the reads. The sample records around 200,000 distinct CDR3 sequences, approximately 17% being singletons. This TCR derives from a human donor in good health (CMV status not recorded). Some clones in this sample may be carry-over from other donors' samples. Material: CD8+ T cells from PBMCs. The chain is built from TRBV6-2 or TRBV6-3 and TRBJ2-2, with D tentatively TRBD2 (6 bases). The CDR3 reads CASSYPGAGELFF. In DNA, the CDR3 is TGTGCCAGCAGTTACCCGGGAGCCGGGGAGCTGTTTTTT.